This T cell receptor beta chain derives from a study of blood T cell repertoires in COVID-19. Sequenced by immunoSEQ multiplex PCR; TCRdb stores in-frame clones only, minus some. This table holds some 130,000 clones, 90% found once. While infection was still active, Seattle patients were enrolled and then followed longitudinally. J lost 7 bases, V lost 6 bases, and 14 bases had no gene match. The CDR3 runs 16 residues. Germline CDR1 is KGHSH and CDR2 is LQKENI. This clone came up once. The TCR comes from a man in his sixties with COVID-19, enrolled during active disease. The sequencing input was peripheral blood. V usage is TRBV18 and J usage is TRBJ2-1; the match to TRBD2 covers 8 bases. The CDR3 here is CASSDLTGRALNEQFF. As DNA, the CDR3 is TGTGCCAGCTCCGACTTGACCGGGAGGGCCCTAAATGAGCAGTTCTTC.